The 13 T cell receptor beta chains listed next were all sequenced from one sample in a study of blood T cell repertoires in COVID-19. TCRdb's copy holds only in-frame clones and misses some; the assay was immunoSEQ multiplex PCR. The profile covers 270,000 or so clones, with 84% appearing a single time and roughly 3.6% taken by the ten largest. Input material: PBMCs or T cells enriched from blood (not recorded which). The source of these receptors is a man aged 45-60 years who had recovered from COVID-19.

The chain combines TRBV11-1 with TRBJ2-5, with 7 bases aligning to TRBD2. There are 13 residues in the CDR3. Germline assignment: CDR1 SGHAT and CDR2 FQDESV (reference sequence). The J segment lost 5 bases and the V segment lost 6 bases, leaving 6 bases of the junction unmatched. CDR3 residues: CASRVGEGETQYF. CDR3 DNA: TGTGCCAGCAGAGTGGGGGAGGGGGAGACCCAGTACTTC.

The chain couples TRBV9 to TRBJ2-1; 12 bases map to TRBD2. CDR3 length: 18 amino acids. Germline CDR1 SGDLS, CDR2 YYNGEE. Losses at the gene ends were 4 bases for V and 4 bases for J; bases not matched to a gene: 12. Here the CDR3 reads CASSPPSSGGAVYNEQFF. CDR3 sequence (DNA): TGTGCCAGCAGCCCTCCCTCTAGCGGGGGGGCCGTTTACAATGAGCAGTTCTTC.

This chain links TRBV5-6 with TRBJ1-2, with 7 bases identical to TRBD1. The CDR3 is made up of 13 amino acids. Unmatched junction bases numbered 5, after V lost 4 bases and J lost 5 bases. CDR1 and CDR2 (germline): SGHDT, YYEEEE. The chain's CDR3 is CASSAGQPYGYTF. Here the CDR3 DNA reads TGTGCCAGCAGCGCGGGACAGCCATATGGCTACACCTTC.

This clone is a singleton in its sample. CDR3 DNA: TGCAGTGCTAGTCTGTCGTCGGGAGGGGTGGGTGAAAAACTGTTTTTT. This gives the protein CSASLSSGGVGEKLFF. V is TRBV20-1 and J is TRBJ1-4; weak D call: TRBD1 (5 bases). The CDR3 runs to 16 residues. The germline V gene encodes CDR1 DFQATT and CDR2 SNEGSKA (reference sequence). The V gene lost 3 bases and the J gene lost 7 bases, with 21 bases spanning the gap.

This chain links TRBV28 with TRBJ1-2, with 8 bases lining up with TRBD1. The CDR3 spans 17 residues. Germline trimming cut 6 bases from V and 3 bases from J; bases unmatched to any gene: 15. The germline V gene has CDR1 MDHEN and CDR2 SYDVKM. Here the CDR3 reads CASSPARGLYLDYGYTF. The CDR3 coding sequence is TGTGCCAGCAGCCCGGCCAGGGGGCTATACTTAGACTATGGCTACACCTTC.

This clone was recorded only once. The chain combines TRBV7-3 with TRBJ2-2; TRBD2 matches at 9 bases. The CDR3 is 15 residues long. Per the germline V gene, CDR1 is SGHTA and CDR2 is FQGTGA. Germline trimming cut 3 bases from V and 1 base from J; bases unmatched to any gene: 0. The chain's CDR3 is CASSFSGGNTGELFF. CDR3 DNA sequence: TGTGCCAGCAGCTTTAGCGGGGGGAACACCGGGGAGCTGTTTTTT.

The chain uses TRBV5-4 and TRBJ1-6; D may be TRBD1 (6 bases). CDR3 length: 14 residues. With 3 bases removed from V and 7 bases from J, the gap between germline ends came to 11 bases. Germline-derived CDR1 and CDR2 are SGHNT and YYREEE (reference sequence). The DNA of the CDR3 is TGTGCCAGCAGCTCGACAGGAAACAATTCACCCCTCCACTTT. Translating gives CASSSTGNNSPLHF. The whole variable domain, remainder taken from reference TRBV5-4 and TRBJ1-6, is ETGVTQSPTHLIKTRGQQVTLRCSSQSGHNTVSWYQQALGQGPQFIFQYYREEENGRGNFPPRFSGLQFPNYSSELNVNALELDDSALYLCASSSTGNNSPLHFGNGTRLTVT.

A single count supports this clone. The V call is TRBV2, the J call TRBJ1-5; D is uncertain. Germline assignment: CDR1 SNHLY and CDR2 FYNNEI. V was trimmed by 4 bases and J by 0 bases, leaving 10 bases between them. CDR3 length: 15 residues. The CDR3 sequence is CASSVAGLSNQPQHF. CDR3 sequence (DNA): TGTGCCAGCAGTGTAGCTGGGCTTAGCAATCAGCCCCAGCATTTT.

This chain links TRBV9 with TRBJ2-7; 10 bases line up with TRBD2. The V gene's germline CDR1 is SGDLS and CDR2 YYNGEE. V was pared by 4 bases and J by 6 bases, with 13 bases of the junction left unmatched. The CDR3 totals 16 residues. CDR3 region: CASSKDSGTSVGEQYF. As DNA, the CDR3 is TGTGCCAGCAGCAAGGACTCCGGGACTAGCGTTGGCGAGCAGTACTTC.

The gene calls are TRBV3-1 (or the pseudogene TRBV3-2) and TRBJ2-3, with no clear D. With 1 base removed from V and 6 bases from J, the gap between germline ends came to 5 bases. The CDR3 has 12 amino acids. Germline-derived CDR1 and CDR2 are LGHDT and YNNKEL (reference sequence). This chain's CDR3 is CASSQVEDTQYF. In DNA form, the CDR3 reads TGTGCCAGCAGCCAAGTAGAGGATACGCAGTATTTT.

This chain uses TRBV12-3 or TRBV12-4 with TRBJ1-2; D is possibly TRBD1 (6 bases). Trimming stripped 7 bases from V and 6 bases from J, with 12 bases between. The CDR3 contains 12 residues. CDR3 region: CASTQGKNGYTF. The CDR3 region has the DNA TGTGCCAGCACCCAGGGGAAAAATGGCTACACCTTC.

The chain recombines TRBV7-9 with TRBJ2-2; D uncertain. The ends were cut back, 5 bases at V and 4 bases at J, with 8 bases in the middle. This CDR3 region has 13 residues. CDR1 SEHNR and CDR2 FQNEAQ come from the germline V gene (reference sequence). CDR3 nucleotides: TGTGCCAGCAGCCCCCACGGCACCGGGGAGCTGTTTTTT. It translates to CASSPHGTGELFF.

V and J are TRBV6-5 and TRBJ2-7, with D tentatively TRBD2 (5 bases). Per germline, CDR1 MNHEY and CDR2 SVGAGI. This CDR3 comprises 14 residues. V gave up 5 bases and J gave up 3 bases, with 14 bases separating them. In DNA, the CDR3 is TGTGCCAGCAGTCGCCAGACCCGGGACTACGAGCAGTACTTC. Its protein product is CASSRQTRDYEQYF.